Following are 14 T cell receptor beta chains from one sample sequenced in a study of shared T cell receptors in the human thymus. The method was immunoSEQ multiplex PCR; TCRdb's version includes in-frame clones alone and lacks a portion of them. The top ten hold roughly 0.01% of the sample, which has approximately 730,000 clones, 80% to 90% seen once. This sample also appeared in a second study, on human thymus T cells.

The specimen sequenced was thymocytes. The receptors originated from a girl under three years old with a congenital heart defect.

The chain has TRBV19 and TRBJ1-5; D is undetermined. V was pared by 6 bases and J by 7 bases, with 16 bases between. The CDR3 extends over 14 amino acids. Germline values: CDR1 LNHDA, CDR2 SQIVND (reference sequence). The CDR3 bases are TGTGCCAGTAGCCCTACCGGGGTGGAGCAGCCCCAGCATTTT. Translation gives CASSPTGVEQPQHF.

V and J are TRBV5-6 and TRBJ1-4; D is possibly TRBD1 (5 bases). Germline V gives CDR1 SGHDT, CDR2 YYEEEE. The V and J ends lost 0 bases and 0 bases respectively, with 18 bases between them. The CDR3 runs 19 residues. The chain's CDR3 is CASSLDLDTKNATNEKLFF. CDR3 nucleotide sequence: TGTGCCAGCAGCTTGGACCTGGACACAAAAAATGCAACTAATGAAAAACTGTTTTTT.

The J gene is TRBJ2-3, the V gene TRBV4-2; D possibly corresponds to TRBD2 (6 bases). Germline V gene lookup returns CDR1 LGHNA and CDR2 YNFKEQ. The V end was cut by 4 bases, the J end by 2 bases, with 19 bases between. This CDR3 region has 17 residues. This chain's CDR3 is CASSLLSMGLNTDTQYF. The CDR3 DNA reads TGTGCCAGCAGCCTTCTGTCCATGGGACTGAACACAGATACGCAGTATTTT.

The chain is built from TRBV6-1 and TRBJ1-4, with 7 nucleotides matching TRBD1. The V segment lost 1 base and the J segment 4 bases; nucleotides outside the gene matches: 9. Germline lookup yields CDR1 MNHNS and CDR2 SASEGT. The CDR3 covers 17 residues. CDR3 region: CASSEEGGWDSNEKLFF. The CDR3 DNA is TGTGCCAGCAGTGAAGAAGGTGGTTGGGACAGTAATGAAAAACTGTTTTTT.

The J gene is TRBJ1-2, the V gene TRBV4-2, with 10 bases matching TRBD1. Germline-derived CDR1 and CDR2 are LGHNA and YNFKEQ. CDR3 length equals 15 residues. The V and J ends lost 2 bases and 7 bases, in that order; junction bases with no gene match: 7. The CDR3: CASSQPGQGWGGYTF. CDR3 nucleotide sequence: TGTGCCAGCAGCCAACCGGGACAGGGGTGGGGTGGCTACACCTTC.

This chain links TRBV5-1 with TRBJ2-5, with 12 bases aligning to TRBD2. CDR1 and CDR2 from the germline V gene are SGHRS and YFSETQ. J lost 3 bases, V lost 0 bases, and 6 bases had no gene match. CDR3 length equals 17 residues. The CDR3, as DNA: TGCGCCAGCAGCTTGGCTGCTAGCGGGGGGGCCGAAGAGACCCAGTACTTC. Protein sequence: CASSLAASGGAEETQYF.

This clone was found a few times. Mismatch with germline at one junction end may stem from a read error. The rearrangement joins TRBV4-1 to TRBJ2-7; weak D call: TRBD2 (6 bases). The CDR3 runs to 17 residues. Germline CDR1 MGHRA, CDR2 YSYEKL. The CDR3 protein is CASSQVFGEVPLYGQYF. The CDR3 DNA sequence: TGCGCCAGCAGCCAAGTTTTTGGGGAGGTCCCCCTCTACGGGCAGTACTTC.

This chain joins TRBV5-4 and TRBJ2-4; perhaps TRBD2 as D (6 bases). The V and J ends lost 0 bases and 0 bases respectively, with 7 bases between them. The CDR3 is 15 amino acids. In germline, CDR1 is SGHNT, CDR2 YYREEE (reference sequence). CDR3 nucleotides: TGTGCCAGCAGCTTGGTCGGGGGAGCCAAAAACATTCAGTACTTC. This codes for CASSLVGGAKNIQYF.

This chain links TRBV7-2 with TRBJ2-7; TRBD1 aligns across 8 bases. Germline CDR1 reads SGHTA; CDR2 reads FQGNSA. Trimming took 1 base from V and 7 from J; bases not matched to a gene: 12. CDR3 size: 16 residues. The CDR3 region has the DNA TGTGCCAGCAGCTTAGAAGGACAGGGACGGGCTCGGGAGCAGTACTTC. This encodes CASSLEGQGRAREQYF.

The chain joins TRBV6-6 to TRBJ1-2; 9 positions match TRBD1. Per germline, CDR1 MNHNY and CDR2 SVGAGI (reference sequence). After removal of 5 bases from V and 4 bases from J, the junction contained 2 bases not matched to a gene. The CDR3 covers 13 residues. For the CDR3, the DNA is TGTGCCAGCAGTCGGGACAGGGTCTATGGCTACACCTTC. Translating gives CASSRDRVYGYTF.

V and J are TRBV15 and TRBJ2-1, with 9 nucleotides matching TRBD1. The junction had 10 bases not matched to a gene; V was cut back by 2 bases and J by 8 bases. The CDR3 sequence is 16 residues long. Per germline, CDR1 LNHNV and CDR2 YYDKDF (reference sequence). CDR3: CATSRPRPGQGYEQFF. DNA for the CDR3: TGTGCCACCAGCAGACCACGACCGGGACAGGGCTATGAGCAGTTCTTC.

The J gene is TRBJ2-1, the V gene TRBV7-3; 8 nucleotides match TRBD2. Germline values: CDR1 SGHTA, CDR2 FQGTGA. V was pared by 5 bases and J by 6 bases, with 12 bases of the junction left unmatched. The CDR3 has 16 amino acids. The CDR3 sequence is CASSPTRVTSANEQFF. The CDR3 nucleotides read TGTGCCAGCAGCCCGACACGGGTGACTAGCGCCAATGAGCAGTTCTTC.

The chain links TRBV27 to TRBJ2-7; maybe TRBD1 (6 bases). There are 17 residues in the CDR3. V shed 3 bases and J shed 1 base, with 19 bases lying between them. Germline lookup yields CDR1 MNHEY and CDR2 SMNVEV (reference sequence). This chain's CDR3 is CASSFSAYRVGSYEQYF. For the CDR3, the DNA is TGTGCCAGCAGTTTCTCGGCTTACAGGGTTGGGTCCTACGAGCAGTACTTC.

This clone was recorded once. The chain carries TRBV2 and TRBJ1-6; 7 bases are a match to TRBD1. The CDR3 loop spans 14 amino acids. Germline CDR1 reads SNHLY; CDR2 reads FYNNEI. Trimming at V came to 6 bases and at J to 7 bases, leaving 6 bases not matched to a gene. The chain's CDR3 is CASRPGQQNSPLHF. The CDR3 DNA reads as TGTGCCAGCAGGCCGGGACAGCAGAATTCACCCCTCCACTTT.